This section outlines one T cell receptor (beta chain) sequence together with its context. The sample comes from a study of blood T cell repertoires in COVID-19. Study context: Donors in the United States, Italy and Spain gave samples during acute or convalescent COVID-19. PBMCs, B-cell-depleted T cells, or T cells were the source of the cDNA or gDNA that made up the material.

Per the original data handling: Estimation of nucleated cell counts was performed using reference gene primer amplification. Sequenced by immunoSEQ multiplex PCR; TCRdb stores in-frame clones only, minus some. V, J and clone size derive from that table, while D and trimming were established from the DNA sequence. The data contain approximately 260,000 clones, approximately 83% of them seen just once; the ten biggest clones take up approximately 10%. The CDR3 spans 14 residues. With 4 bases removed from V and 3 bases from J, the gap between germline ends came to 13 bases. Per the germline V gene, CDR1 is SGHRS and CDR2 is YFSETQ.

Sample: peripheral blood. This TCR was recovered from a woman in her 70s with acute or convalescent COVID-19. This chain links TRBV5-1 with TRBJ2-5; weak D call: TRBD1 (5 bases). This chain's CDR3 is CASSQRQREETQYF. CDR3 DNA sequence: TGCGCCAGCAGCCAAAGACAGAGAGAAGAGACCCAGTACTTC. Variable domain in full (rest from reference TRBV5-1 and TRBJ2-5): KAGVTQTPRYLIKTRGQQVTLSCSPISGHRSVSWYQQTPGQGLQFLFEYFSETQRNKGNFPGRFSGRQFSNSRSEMNVSTLELGDSALYLCASSQRQREETQYFGPGTRLLVL.